This T cell receptor beta chain was captured in a study of shared clonotypes between healthy human individuals (TCRdb year 2020). Study-level background: Three men and a couple of women, aged 18 to 49 years, made up the cohort. Per donor, three plates each were used for CD4 naive and CD4 memory, two for CD8 naive, and one for CD8 memory. To estimate repertoire size and how much clonotype sharing occurs between individuals, the study deeply sequenced the blood TCR repertoires of about 5 healthy adults. To increase sequencing depth and limit assay-specific biases, TCR repertoire library preparation and sequencing were carried out by different laboratories using diverse techniques. Between about 0.94 and 8.9 billion PBMCs per donor were obtained by leukapheresis. Overall study outcomes, separate from this receptor: Higher generation probabilities were observed for clonotypes shared by all four sorted-subset donors than for non-shared clonotypes. Across a handful of donors, approximately 5% of naive CD4, approximately 4% of naive CD8, 2.3% of memory CD4, and roughly 0.41% of memory CD8 clonotypes were shared. Because the study included only a small number of donors, the genetic and exposure-history diversity represented was limited. Naive subsets generally had larger estimated clonotype richness than memory subsets. Based on pairwise subsampling, the degree of clonotype sharing among donors was expected to be affected by sequencing depth. Rarefaction of sorted-subset datasets indicated incomplete sequencing despite the large sequencing depth. Only blood was sampled, and tissue TCR repertoires likely differ from those in blood.

The V end loses 0 bases and the J end loses 0 bases, and a stretch of 9 bases separates them. From the cysteine up to the phenylalanine, the CDR3 has a length of 16 residues. Only CDR3 DNA is held: 48 bases, read in frame from base 1. The germline V gene gives CDR1 as MGHRA and CDR2 as YSYEKL. TCR CDR3 regions were amplified from genomic DNA by multiplex PCR using the deep immunoSEQ assay. Genomic DNA extracted from each cell subset was distributed evenly over all wells of several immunoSEQ 96-well plates, and each plate served as one replicate. For sorted subsets, roughly 200 ng of genomic DNA, equivalent to 30,000 or so T cell genomes, went into each replicate PCR. Purified libraries were measured with a Qubit 3.0 fluorometer, size-checked on a Bioanalyzer 2100, and measured again with the KAPA Library Quantification kit. Every immunoSEQ 96-well plate was sequenced on a dedicated single-read 150-cycle Illumina NextSeq 550 flow cell. The published analysis was carried out like this. Because the immunoSEQ output included only junctional sequences and no quality scores, the filtering could not be the same as the filtering used for full-length reads. To assign V/J genes and CDR3, sequences were annotated using PyIR, a Python wrapper for IgBLAST v1.9, with IMGT germline references. Reads with weak V/J assignments (E-value above 1e-6), missing CDR3, stop codons, out-of-frame junctions, or ambiguous translated residues were removed. V3J clonotypes were defined by identical inferred V gene, J gene, and CDR3 amino acid sequence. Percentage overlap between repertoires was calculated by dividing the number of shared unique clonotypes by the size of the smaller repertoire. Three approaches were used to assess repertoire richness: RTK rarefaction, the Chao1 estimator, and Recon v2.1 estimates of unobserved clonotypes. Generation probabilities were computed with OLGA for all TCRbeta clonotypes obtained by the gDNA method from a few donors. The table comes from immuneACCESS by way of TCRdb, which keeps in-frame sequences with V and J called. Part of the clones is missing from these tables; in studies checked, under half for an unresolved V gene and the rest for unknown reasons. The DNA gave D and trimming, while V, J and clone size come from that table. In this sample the table shows approximately 2,000,000 clones, 93% of which occur a single time. Around 1.8% of the sample lies in the top ten.

To note about this clone: Its target antigen remains unknown. It has no much larger one-base neighbor in the sample; base qualities were not kept.

CD8 naive samples were obtained by positive selection for CCR7 among CD45RO-negative cells, yielding a CD45RA+CCR7+ population from which TemRA cells were excluded. Donors were healthy HIV-negative adults with no recently reported acute infections or vaccinations. All donors were Caucasian adults living in Nashville, Tennessee, USA. After blood collection by leukapheresis, PBMCs were isolated using Ficoll-Histopaque density gradient centrifugation and then cryopreserved in the vapor phase of liquid nitrogen. Purity and quantity of every magnetically sorted T cell population were checked by analytical flow cytometry. Genomic DNA was isolated from every sorted fraction and measured by UV absorbance on a Nanodrop 2000c.

The receptor was isolated from a man aged 18 to 29 in good health. Some clones in this sample may be carry-over from other donors' samples. The specimen sequenced was naive CD8+ T cells from PBMCs. The label giving this sample's cell subset or site can be read as: CD45RA+CCR7+. The chain couples TRBV4-1 to TRBJ2-1; a tentative D call is TRBD2 (6 bases match). The CDR3 is CASSQEYGSSYNEQFF. Here is the DNA: TGCGCCAGCAGCCAAGAATACGGGAGCTCCTACAATGAGCAGTTCTTC.